This entry lists 14 T cell receptor beta chains sequenced from one sample in a study of T cells expressing NK-cell markers. TCRdb reprocessed the 5' RACE reads; each CDR3 protein has one entry and no DNA is given. This sample's table reports 500,000 to 600,000 distinct CDR3 sequences. The sample comprised blood T cells: a sorted CD56 or NKG2C T cell subset, CD4+ or CD8+ T cells, or bulk PBMC T cells (not recorded which). These receptors originate from a man aged 18 to 29 in good health.

The rearrangement uses TRBV6-1 and TRBJ2-6; lacking DNA, the TRBD1 call made by TCRdb goes unchecked. The CDR3 has 18 amino acids. Germline V lookup: CDR1 MNHNS, CDR2 SASEGT. The CDR3 spells CASSLPGQGSSGANVLTF.

The CDR3 here is CASSLRGLAYEQYF. The chain couples TRBV5-1 to TRBJ2-7; the TRBD2 assignment by TCRdb is unverifiable without DNA. The length of the CDR3 is 14 residues. The germline V gene encodes CDR1 SGHRS and CDR2 YFSETQ.

V usage is TRBV10-3 and J usage is TRBJ2-1. Germline V gene lookup returns CDR1 ENHRY and CDR2 SYGVKD. The CDR3 covers 11 residues. CDR3 protein: CAIHRNNEQFF.

The chain employs TRBV5-1 and TRBJ2-3; TCRdb gives TRBD1 as the D gene, but with no DNA this cannot be confirmed. The CDR3 covers 16 residues. Germline V lookup: CDR1 SGHRS, CDR2 YFSETQ. The CDR3 here is CASSPPTGTVADTQYF.

The chain carries TRBV7-9 and TRBJ2-1; TCRdb names TRBD2, which stays unverified in the absence of DNA. Per germline, CDR1 SEHNR and CDR2 FQNEAQ (reference sequence). This CDR3 is built from 16 residues. The CDR3 reads CASSLARLAITNEQFF.

The chain links TRBV14 to TRBJ1-1. Looked up from germline, CDR1 is SGHDN and CDR2 is FVKESK. The CDR3 loop spans 16 amino acids. CDR3: CASSQEVLQENTEAFF.

J is TRBJ2-2 and V is TRBV7-2; TCRdb returns TRBD1, unconfirmable since there is no DNA. This CDR3 has 13 amino acids. Germline V CDR1 and CDR2: SGHTA, FQGNSA. CDR3 protein: CASSPGVYRELFF.

The rearrangement joins TRBV5-6 to TRBJ1-1. This CDR3 has 12 residues. Per the germline V gene, CDR1 is SGHDT and CDR2 is YYEEEE. The CDR3 is CASRTLEAEAFF. The variable domain in full, completed from reference TRBV5-6 and TRBJ1-1, reads DAGVTQSPTHLIKTRGQQVTLRCSPKSGHDTVSWYQQALGQGPQFIFQYYEEEERQRGNFPDRFSGHQFPNYSSELNVNALLLGDSALYLCASRTLEAEAFFGQGTRLTVV.

The chain employs TRBV29-1 and TRBJ1-1. This CDR3 comprises 14 residues. Germline lookup yields CDR1 SQVTM and CDR2 ANQGSEA. The CDR3 is CSVRPRVGPTEAFF.

The V gene is TRBV28, the J gene TRBJ1-1. In germline, CDR1 is MDHEN, CDR2 SYDVKM. The CDR3 is 12 residues long. This CDR3 is CASSFPNTEAFF.

The chain couples TRBV12-3 or TRBV12-4 to TRBJ2-2; TCRdb returns TRBD2, unconfirmable since there is no DNA. This CDR3 is 17 amino acids long. CDR3 in amino acids: CASRLSAGLGYTGELFF.

The J gene is TRBJ2-1, the V gene TRBV7-8; TCRdb's D call, TRBD2, is unchecked because there is no DNA. Germline V CDR1 and CDR2: SGHVS, FQNEAQ. CDR3 length: 17 residues. CDR3 sequence: CASSLGPRQGGKNEQFF.

The chain carries TRBV29-1 and TRBJ2-7; TCRdb lists TRBD2, though no DNA is available to test this call. Germline V CDR1 and CDR2: SQVTM, ANQGSEA. CDR3 length: 13 residues. The CDR3 here is CSVIGTSDYEQYF.

J is TRBJ2-2 and V is TRBV28; TCRdb calls TRBD1, which cannot be checked without DNA. CDR1 and CDR2 (germline): MDHEN, SYDVKM. The CDR3 spans 17 residues. CDR3: CASSSNTGWEVTGELFF.